The clone carrying this TCR beta chain was seen only a few times. Its antigen is still unknown. Trimming cost V 2 bases and J 1 base, with 12 bases left between them. The CDR3 loop spans 15 amino acids. The germline V gene has CDR1 SGDLS and CDR2 YYNGEE. Both 60 Vbeta primers and 13 Jbeta primers went into the PCR. The data were produced by immunoSEQ multiplex PCR, yet TCRdb's version contains in-frame clones alone and is incomplete. The table shows about 98,000 clones, with roughly 76% occurring only once. These data are taken from a study of cytomegalovirus exposure and HLA in healthy donors. Study-wide findings and caveats: Later analysis suggested most CMV-associated TCR beta chains were HLA-restricted. TCR beta sequences numbering around 15,000 were associated with HLA alleles at 0.05 false discovery rate in a later analysis. The study designated 164 TCR beta chains cytomegalovirus-associated.

Though nominally healthy at sampling, donors likely had unrecorded immune exposures. Sequencing was performed on PBMCs. This chain uses TRBV9 with TRBJ1-1; D call uncertain. The TCR was taken from a human donor in good health. The CDR3 region is CASSVGRLTNTEAFF. DNA for the CDR3: TGTGCCAGCAGCGTCGGTAGACTAACGAACACTGAAGCTTTCTTT.